The 20 T cell receptor beta chains listed next were all sequenced from one sample in a study of Graves' ophthalmopathy and Graves' hyperthyroidism. RNA transcripts provided the template for amplifying TCR beta CDR3 regions. First-round RT-PCR relied on HTBI primers, and a second-round multiplex PCR came next. TCRdb called the multiplex PCR reads again in MiXCR, with one record for every CDR3 protein. Among about 550,000 distinct CDR3 sequences listed, approximately 35% were seen once. Material for sequencing was peripheral blood or thyroid tissue (not recorded which). The receptors here all came from an adult man with Graves' hyperthyroidism.

The chain uses TRBV7-3 and TRBJ2-3, with 10 bases matching TRBD2. This CDR3 region has 12 residues. The J segment lost 14 bases and the V segment lost 2 bases, leaving 4 bases of the junction unmatched. The V gene's germline CDR1 is SGHTA and CDR2 FQGTGA. DNA of the CDR3: TGTGCCAGCAGCTTACCGGGACTAGCGCTGTATTTT. This codes for CASSLPGLALYF. The full variable domain, with the rest looked up from reference TRBV7-3 and TRBJ2-3, is GAGVSQTPSNKVTEKGKYVELRCDPISGHTALYWYRQSLGQGPEFLIYFQGTGAADDSGLPNDRFFAVRPEGSVSTLKIQRTERGDSAVYLCASSLPGLALYFGPGTRLTVL.

This sequence joins TRBV29-1 and TRBJ2-7; 8 nucleotides match TRBD1. CDR1 is SQVTM, CDR2 ANQGSEA, per germline. The CDR3 contains 14 residues. Losses at the gene ends were 6 bases for V and 0 bases for J; bases not matched to a gene: 7. The CDR3 bases are TGCAGCGTGGCCGGGACAGGAGACTCCTACGAGCAGTACTTC. Encoded protein: CSVAGTGDSYEQYF.

The CDR3 sequence: CASRERGHSAVNTEAFF. The CDR3 region has the DNA TGTGCCAGCAGGGAACGGGGACACTCGGCAGTGAACACTGAAGCTTTCTTT. The chain combines TRBV6-1 with TRBJ1-1; the D gene is possibly TRBD1 (6 bases). The CDR3 sequence is 17 residues long. V was trimmed by 6 bases and J by 0 bases, leaving 20 bases between them. Per germline, CDR1 MNHNS and CDR2 SASEGT.

The V call is TRBV7-2, the J call TRBJ1-1; D uncertain. The CDR3 consists of 14 residues. Trimming removed 4 bases from V and 1 base from J, with 10 bases in between. Germline V gene lookup returns CDR1 SGHTA and CDR2 FQGNSA. The CDR3 region has the DNA TGTGCCAGCAGCTCTCCCACTTCGAACACTGAAGCTTTCTTT. Translation gives CASSSPTSNTEAFF.

The chain carries TRBV2 and TRBJ2-3; possible D gene TRBD2, 6 bases. The CDR3 has 16 residues. Germline V gives CDR1 SNHLY, CDR2 FYNNEI. V lost 7 bases, J lost 2 bases, and 19 bases lay in between. The CDR3 region has the DNA TGTGCCAGCAAAGGAAGTCGGGGACTCGACACAGATACGCAGTATTTT. Its protein is CASKGSRGLDTDTQYF.

In nucleotides, the CDR3 is TGTGCCAGCAGCTTAGCTAGGGCAGCCGCTGGCGCGGATACGCAGTATTTT. Protein: CASSLARAAAGADTQYF. V is TRBV7-9 and J is TRBJ2-3; D unclear. The germline V gene has CDR1 SEHNR and CDR2 FQNEAQ (reference sequence). CDR3 length: 17 amino acids. The ends were cut back, 0 bases at V and 6 bases at J, with 19 bases in the middle. The complete variable domain, with remaining parts taken from reference TRBV7-9 and TRBJ2-3, reads DTGVSQNPRHKITKRGQNVTFRCDPISEHNRLYWYRQTLGQGPEFLTYFQNEAQLEKSRLLSDRFSAERPKGSFSTLEIQRTEQGDSAMYLCASSLARAAAGADTQYFGPGTRLTVL.

This sequence joins TRBV15 and TRBJ1-4; 7 nucleotides agree with TRBD1. Trimming removed 3 bases from V and 7 bases from J; junction bases left unmatched: 8. Germline-derived CDR1 and CDR2 are LNHNV and YYDKDF (reference sequence). CDR3 length: 15 residues. The CDR3: CATSREETGLEKLFF. In DNA, the CDR3 is TGTGCCACCAGCAGGGAAGAGACAGGGCTTGAAAAACTGTTTTTT.

The CDR3 DNA reads as TGTGCCAGCAGCCAAACAGTTTCAGGGAACACTGAAGCTTTCTTT. Protein product: CASSQTVSGNTEAFF. The chain joins TRBV7-3 to TRBJ1-1; D uncertain. CDR1 is SGHTA, CDR2 FQGTGA, per germline. The V end was cut by 5 bases, the J end by 1 base, with 14 bases between. This CDR3 contains 15 residues.

There are many counts of this clonotype. The chain carries TRBV12-3 or TRBV12-4 and TRBJ1-2; D is ambiguous. Trimming removed 3 bases at V and 3 bases at J, with 8 bases between. This CDR3 has 13 residues. Here the CDR3 reads CASSLAPHYGYTF. The CDR3 bases are TGTGCCAGCAGTTTGGCTCCGCACTATGGCTACACCTTC.

CDR3 residues: CASSIAGSSYEQYF. CDR3 DNA sequence: TGTGCCAGCAGTATAGCGGGGAGCTCCTACGAGCAGTACTTC. This rearrangement joins TRBV6-2 or TRBV6-3 to TRBJ2-7; TRBD2 matches 8 bases. Germline loops: CDR1 MNHEY, CDR2 SVGEGT. V gave up 5 bases and J gave up 0 bases; unmatched junction bases: 3. The CDR3 contains 14 residues.

The V gene is TRBV7-9, the J gene TRBJ2-7, with D tentatively TRBD2 (5 bases). V was pared by 6 bases and J by 4 bases, with 16 bases between. CDR3 length: 14 amino acids. Per the germline V gene, CDR1 is SEHNR and CDR2 is FQNEAQ (reference sequence). The CDR3 loop reads CASSGLRGNYEQYF. CDR3 nucleotides: TGTGCCAGCAGTGGGCTCCGAGGGAATTACGAGCAGTACTTC.

This clonotype was observed at least ten times. The J gene is TRBJ1-1, the V gene TRBV6-5; D may be TRBD1 (5 bases). Trimming left V 2 bases short and J 2 bases short, with 15 bases between. CDR1 and CDR2 from the germline V gene are MNHEY and SVGAGI. The CDR3 loop spans 16 amino acids. CDR3 DNA: TGTGCCAGCAGTTACGGGGGTAACGGGGGTAACACTGAAGCTTTCTTT. This codes for CASSYGGNGGNTEAFF.

On this clonotype: Sequence at one end of the junction differs from germline and may be a read error. The V gene is TRBV6-5, the J gene TRBJ1-2; perhaps TRBD1 as D (6 bases). Germline values: CDR1 MNHEY, CDR2 SVGAGI. There are 14 residues in the CDR3. CDR3 in DNA: TGTGCCAGCAGTTACCGGGGGGCTGGCTATGGCCACACCTTC. Its protein is CASSYRGAGYGHTF.

This clonotype was observed a handful of times. V and J are TRBV7-8 and TRBJ1-1; TRBD1 might be the D (5 bases). V dropped 5 bases and J dropped 6 bases, with 13 bases sitting between them. The CDR3 contains 13 residues. CDR1 and CDR2 (germline): SGHVS, FQNEAQ. Here the CDR3 reads CASSPKGRPEAFF. CDR3 in DNA: TGTGCCAGCAGCCCTAAGGGACGGCCTGAAGCTTTCTTT.

The CDR3 loop reads CASSLAARDTQYF. The CDR3 DNA reads as TGCGCCAGCAGCTTGGCCGCAAGGGATACGCAGTATTTT. V gene TRBV5-1 combines with J gene TRBJ2-3; no clear D gene. Germline CDR1 and CDR2: SGHRS and YFSETQ. V lost 0 bases and J 6 bases, leaving 8 bases between the germline ends. The CDR3 loop spans 13 amino acids.

The V gene is TRBV5-1, the J gene TRBJ2-7; 8 bases align to TRBD1. The germline gives CDR1 SGHRS, CDR2 YFSETQ. This CDR3 is 14 amino acids long. Trimming at V came to 3 bases and at J to 9 bases, leaving 11 bases not matched to a gene. The chain's CDR3 is CASSSGTGLDVQYF. The CDR3 DNA sequence: TGCGCCAGCAGCTCCGGGACAGGCCTTGACGTGCAGTACTTC.

The chain couples TRBV7-6 to TRBJ1-2; tentatively, D is TRBD1 (5 bases). The germline V gene has CDR1 SGHVS and CDR2 FNYEAQ. V gave up 4 bases and J gave up 0 bases, with 9 bases separating them. The CDR3 contains 14 residues. CDR3: CASSSGGSNYGYTF. The CDR3, as DNA: TGTGCCAGCAGCTCGGGGGGATCTAACTATGGCTACACCTTC.

This clonotype was observed at least ten times. This chain uses TRBV3-1 with TRBJ1-2; perhaps TRBD1 as D (5 bases). The ends were cut back, 0 bases at V and 5 bases at J, with 13 bases in the middle. CDR3 length: 15 residues. Germline CDR1 reads LGHDT; CDR2 reads YNNKEL (reference sequence). The DNA of the CDR3 is TGTGCCAGCAGCCAAGAAGGGACGGTCTTATATGGCTACACCTTC. Amino acids: CASSQEGTVLYGYTF. Looking up the rest from reference TRBV3-1 and TRBJ1-2 gives the full variable domain: DTAVSQTPKYLVTQMGNDKSIKCEQNLGHDTMYWYKQDSKKFLKIMFSYNNKELIINETVPNRFSPKSPDKAHLNLHINSLELGDSAVYFCASSQEGTVLYGYTFGSGTRLTVV.

This clonotype was recorded a few times. The V and J genes are TRBV11-1 and TRBJ1-1; D might be TRBD1 (5 bases). Germline-derived CDR1 and CDR2 are SGHAT and FQDESV (reference sequence). CDR3 length: 16 amino acids. Trimming left V 2 bases short and J 1 base short, with 14 bases between. In nucleotides, the CDR3 is TGTGCCAGCAGCTTATTCGGCCAGGGCCGGAACACTGAAGCTTTCTTT. It codes for CASSLFGQGRNTEAFF.

Comment on this clonotype: A much more abundant neighbour one base away suggests this may be a read error. The chain couples TRBV10-3 to TRBJ1-4, with 7 bases lining up with TRBD1. The CDR3 is 16 amino acids. Trimming took 3 bases from V and 4 from J; bases not matched to a gene: 8. Germline V CDR1 and CDR2: ENHRY, SYGVKD. CDR3 DNA: TGTGCCATCAGTGATCCCGGGAGGGGGCATAATGAAAAACTGTTTTTT. It encodes CAISDPGRGHNEKLFF.